A single sample is the source of the 14 T cell receptor beta chains below, sequenced in a study of cytomegalovirus exposure and HLA in healthy donors. Method: immunoSEQ multiplex PCR; TCRdb's copy keeps in-frame clones and lacks some. The data hold about 170,000 clones, with around 96% observed a single time. The material sequenced was PBMCs. The receptor source for this set is a woman under 30 in good health and CMV-seronegative.

CDR3: CASSLGQGKGYGYTF. The CDR3, as DNA: TGTGCCAGCAGCTTAGGACAGGGGAAGGGCTATGGCTACACCTTC. The chain carries TRBV7-8 and TRBJ1-2, with 8 bases matching TRBD1. J was trimmed by 4 bases and V by 1 base; bases with no gene match: 5. The CDR3 is made up of 15 amino acids. Germline values: CDR1 SGHVS, CDR2 FQNEAQ.

The chain uses TRBV19 and TRBJ1-5, with TRBD1 as a possible D gene (6 bases). Looked up from germline, CDR1 is LNHDA and CDR2 is SQIVND (reference sequence). Trimming removed 3 bases from V and 5 bases from J, with 14 bases in between. This CDR3 is 15 amino acids long. In nucleotides, the CDR3 is TGTGCCAGTAGTATGGGGGGGGACACTTATCAGCCCCAGCATTTT. Protein sequence: CASSMGGDTYQPQHF. Full variable domain (outside the CDR3, taken from reference TRBV19 and TRBJ1-5): DGGITQSPKYLFRKEGQNVTLSCEQNLNHDAMYWYRQDPGQGLRLIYYSQIVNDFQKGDIAEGYSVSREKKESFPLTVTSAQKNPTAFYLCASSMGGDTYQPQHFGDGTRLSIL.

The chain uses TRBV13 and TRBJ1-5; D gene ambiguous. This CDR3 contains 12 residues. Germline CDR1 is PRHDT and CDR2 is FYEKMQ (reference sequence). With 2 bases removed from V and 4 bases from J, the gap between germline ends came to 3 bases. CDR3 in DNA: TGTGCCAGCAGCTTATCAAATCAGCCCCAGCATTTT. It encodes CASSLSNQPQHF. Drawing the rest from reference TRBV13 and TRBJ1-5, the complete variable domain is AAGVIQSPRHLIKEKRETATLKCYPIPRHDTVYWYQQGPGQDPQFLISFYEKMQSDKGSIPDRFSAQQFSDYHSELNMSSLELGDSALYFCASSLSNQPQHFGDGTRLSIL.

J is TRBJ1-2 and V is TRBV18; a possible D gene is TRBD1 (6 bases). The V end lost 2 bases, the J end lost 2 bases, and 18 bases lay between the germline ends. The CDR3 has 17 amino acids. CDR1 and CDR2 (germline): KGHSH, LQKENI. The CDR3 spells CASSPGGGQYLNYGYTF. The DNA for the CDR3 is TGTGCCAGCTCACCAGGGGGCGGACAGTACTTAAACTATGGCTACACCTTC.

This clone is a singleton in its sample. The chain joins TRBV2 to TRBJ1-1, with D uncertain. The CDR3 loop spans 15 amino acids. In germline, CDR1 is SNHLY, CDR2 FYNNEI. V was trimmed by 4 bases and J by 1 base, leaving 13 bases between them. The CDR3: CASSGSGVENTEAFF. DNA of the CDR3: TGTGCCAGCAGTGGAAGCGGAGTAGAGAACACTGAAGCTTTCTTT.

This chain's CDR3 is CASSSVEGKRGYTF. In nucleotides, the CDR3 is TGTGCCAGCAGCTCGGTGGAGGGCAAGAGGGGCTACACCTTC. The chain recombines TRBV5-6 with TRBJ1-2; D not certain. The CDR3 totals 14 residues. V lost 3 bases to trimming and J lost 8 bases, with 17 bases between them. In germline, CDR1 is SGHDT, CDR2 YYEEEE. Variable domain in full (rest from reference TRBV5-6 and TRBJ1-2): DAGVTQSPTHLIKTRGQQVTLRCSPKSGHDTVSWYQQALGQGPQFIFQYYEEEERQRGNFPDRFSGHQFPNYSSELNVNALLLGDSALYLCASSSVEGKRGYTFGSGTRLTVV.

CDR3 DNA sequence: TGTGCCAGCAGTACCGGGACAGGGGTCTATGGCTACACCTTC. This codes for CASSTGTGVYGYTF. V and J are TRBV6-5 and TRBJ1-2; TRBD1 aligns across 10 bases. The CDR3 is 14 amino acids. The germline CDR1 and CDR2 sequences are MNHEY and SVGAGI. The V segment lost 5 bases and the J segment 4 bases; nucleotides outside the gene matches: 4.

The V and J genes are TRBV5-4 and TRBJ2-1, with 7 bases fitting TRBD2. Germline loops: CDR1 SGHNT, CDR2 YYREEE (reference sequence). The CDR3 totals 15 residues. Unmatched junction bases numbered 5, after V lost 1 base and J lost 4 bases. The CDR3 DNA follows: TGTGCCAGCAGCTTGCGGGGGGAGGGTTACAATGAGCAGTTCTTC. Amino acids: CASSLRGEGYNEQFF.

The chain employs TRBV6-5 and TRBJ1-1, with D uncertain. The CDR3 is made up of 14 amino acids. Looked up from germline, CDR1 is MNHEY and CDR2 is SVGAGI. V gave up 6 bases and J gave up 0 bases, with 11 bases separating them. The CDR3 nucleotides read TGTGCCAGCAGCCTCGTGCGCATGAACACTGAAGCTTTCTTT. Translating gives CASSLVRMNTEAFF.

This rearrangement joins TRBV29-1 to TRBJ1-2; possibly TRBD1 for D (5 bases). In germline, CDR1 is SQVTM, CDR2 ANQGSEA. The ends were cut back, 3 bases at V and 7 bases at J, with 15 bases in the middle. The CDR3 is 13 residues long. CDR3 residues: CSVDRGGFSGYTF. CDR3 nucleotides: TGCAGCGTTGACCGGGGGGGTTTCAGTGGCTACACCTTC.

V is TRBV4-3 and J is TRBJ2-5, with no clear D. Per the germline V gene, CDR1 is LGHNA and CDR2 is YSLEER. Trimming shortened V by 6 bases and J by 5 bases, and 13 bases separated the two germline ends. The length of the CDR3 is 13 residues. The CDR3 region is CASSPTRMETQYF. CDR3 coding DNA: TGCGCCAGCAGTCCGACGCGGATGGAGACCCAGTACTTC.

The rearrangement uses TRBV6-5 and TRBJ1-1; the D gene is possibly TRBD1 (6 bases). The germline CDR1 and CDR2 sequences are MNHEY and SVGAGI. Trimming cost V 2 bases and J 1 base, with 14 bases left between them. The CDR3 spans 16 residues. This CDR3 reads CASSYRATGRNTEAFF. In nucleotides, the CDR3 is TGTGCCAGCAGTTACCGAGCAACAGGGAGGAACACTGAAGCTTTCTTT.

The count of this clone is one. The chain combines TRBV19 with TRBJ2-6; 9 bases agree with TRBD1. CDR1 and CDR2 (germline): LNHDA, SQIVND (reference sequence). The V gene end was trimmed by 3 bases and the J gene end by 12 bases; junction bases not matched to a gene: 9. The CDR3 contains 15 residues. The CDR3 here is CASSMVGQGFSVLTF. The CDR3 DNA sequence: TGTGCCAGTAGTATGGTGGGACAGGGCTTTTCCGTCCTGACTTTC.

CDR3 amino acids: CASSLGRGEGDTEAFF. CDR3 DNA sequence: TGCGCCAGCAGCTTGGGGCGAGGCGAGGGAGACACTGAAGCTTTCTTT. V is TRBV5-1 and J is TRBJ1-1; D is undetermined. Germline V gives CDR1 SGHRS, CDR2 YFSETQ. The CDR3 sequence is 16 residues long. The V gene lost 0 bases and the J gene lost 3 bases, with 15 bases spanning the gap.